This is a list of T cell receptor beta chains from one sample in a study of technical replicates of blood from four donors. Clones were sequenced by immunoSEQ multiplex PCR, and TCRdb holds only the in-frame ones, with some missing. Among more than 50,000 clones listed, about 83% were seen once. The sample was PBMCs. The origin of the receptors is a human donor in good health. Some clones in this sample may be carry-over from other donors' samples. The CDR3 runs from the conserved cysteine through the conserved F or W. The D gene is left open where the match is weak. Part of the rows lack a size; the others show once, few, many or a class for expanded clones.

j_gene,v_gene,abundance,d_gene,len,CDR3aa,CDR3nt
TRBJ2-3,TRBV4-2,NA,NA,16,CASSQRLGQGVYTQYF,TGTGCCAGCAGCCAAAGGTTGGGACAAGGGGTCTATACGCAGTATTTT
TRBJ2-7,TRBV28,NA,TRBD2,16,CASSLGASGAFHEQYF,TGTGCCAGCAGTTTGGGAGCTAGCGGGGCCTTCCACGAGCAGTACTTC
TRBJ2-7,TRBV20-1,NA,NA,11,CSARPGYEQYF,TGCAGTGCTAGACCAGGGTACGAGCAGTACTTC
TRBJ2-1,TRBV7-3,NA,TRBD2,13,CASSFSGSDEQFF,TGTGCCAGCAGCTTTAGCGGGAGCGATGAGCAGTTCTTC
TRBJ2-3,TRBV4-3,NA,NA,15,CASSQVWRATDTQYF,TGCGCCAGCAGCCAAGTGTGGAGGGCCACAGATACGCAGTATTTT
TRBJ1-2,TRBV4-1,once,TRBD1,16,CASSQDGQGVRRGYTF,TGCGCCAGCAGCCAAGACGGACAGGGGGTTAGGAGGGGCTACACCTTC
TRBJ2-7,TRBV5-4,few,TRBD1,15,CASSLGTGGSYEQYF,TGTGCCAGCAGCCTCGGGACAGGTGGCTCCTACGAGCAGTACTTC
TRBJ2-7,TRBV27,NA,NA,13,CASSLLEGNEQYF,TGTGCCAGCAGTTTATTGGAGGGCAACGAGCAGTACTTC
TRBJ2-5,TRBV20-1,NA,NA,11,CSARRQETQYF,TGCAGTGCCCGCCGGCAAGAGACCCAGTACTTC
TRBJ1-2,TRBV27,NA,TRBD1,14,CASRPPQQGSGYTF,TGTGCCAGCAGACCCCCCCAACAGGGGAGTGGCTACACCTTC
TRBJ1-1,TRBV7-3,NA,NA,13,CASSLTQANEAFF,TGTGCCAGCAGCTTAACGCAGGCTAATGAAGCTTTCTTT
TRBJ2-7,TRBV5-4,NA,NA,15,CASSASIGIAYEQYF,TGTGCCAGCAGCGCGTCAATCGGGATAGCCTACGAGCAGTACTTC
TRBJ1-1,TRBV6-1,NA,TRBD1,14,CASILDRADTEAFF,TGTGCCAGCATCTTGGACAGGGCAGACACTGAAGCTTTCTTT
TRBJ2-5,TRBV4-2,NA,TRBD2,17,CASSQEGTRGGRETQYF,TGTGCCAGCAGCCAAGAGGGAACGCGGGGGGGCAGGGAGACCCAGTACTTC
TRBJ1-3,TRBV18,NA,TRBD1,18,CASRPGQGALSSGNTIYF,TGTGCCAGCCGTCCAGGACAGGGAGCTTTAAGCTCTGGAAACACCATATATTTT
TRBJ2-6,TRBV6-6,NA,NA,16,CASSPLLGTGANVLTF,TGTGCCAGCAGTCCGCTTTTGGGCACTGGGGCCAACGTCCTGACTTTC
TRBJ2-7,TRBV25-1,NA,NA,14,CASSGPGTLYEQYF,TGTGCCAGCAGTGGACCCGGGACACTCTACGAGCAGTACTTC
TRBJ2-5,TRBV9,NA,TRBD1,15,CASSVRDSLQETQYF,TGTGCCAGCAGCGTACGGGACAGTCTACAAGAGACCCAGTACTTC
TRBJ1-1,TRBV5-4,NA,NA,14,CASSTTDMNTEAFF,TGTGCCAGCAGCACGACAGATATGAACACTGAAGCTTTCTTT
TRBJ1-3,TRBV27,few,NA,15,CASIDKTGRGNTIYF,TGTGCCAGCATCGATAAGACAGGCAGAGGAAACACCATATATTTT
TRBJ2-2,TRBV11-3,NA,TRBD2,16,CASSQGLAGRVGELFF,TGTGCCAGCAGTCAAGGACTAGCGGGAAGGGTCGGGGAGCTGTTTTTT
TRBJ2-1,TRBV6-1,few,TRBD2,16,CASSDPSGNAYNEQFF,TGTGCCAGCAGTGATCCTAGCGGGAATGCCTACAATGAGCAGTTCTTC
TRBJ2-3,TRBV9,NA,NA,15,CASSVASGSTDTQYF,TGTGCCAGCAGCGTAGCGAGCGGTAGCACAGATACGCAGTATTTT
TRBJ2-7,TRBV7-2,NA,TRBD2,18,CASSFVGSSGRSPYEQYF,TGTGCCAGCAGCTTCGTGGGTTCTAGCGGGAGGTCTCCCTACGAGCAGTACTTC
TRBJ1-1,TRBV6-6,once,NA,14,CASSYQQSRTEAFF,TGTGCCAGCAGTTACCAACAGTCACGGACTGAAGCTTTCTTT
TRBJ1-2,TRBV5-4,NA,NA,14,CASSSGSGNYGYTF,TGTGCCAGCAGCTCGGGGTCGGGGAACTATGGCTACACCTTC
TRBJ2-1,TRBV11-2,NA,TRBD2,14,CASSPGLASNEQFF,TGTGCCAGCAGCCCAGGACTAGCGAGCAATGAGCAGTTCTTC
TRBJ1-1,TRBV6-6,NA,TRBD1,15,CASSANRGGVTEAFF,TGTGCCAGCAGCGCCAACAGGGGGGGGGTCACTGAAGCTTTCTTT
TRBJ1-2,TRBV7-9,many,NA,13,CASSLTGGYGYTF,TGTGCCAGCAGCTTAACGGGAGGCTATGGCTACACCTTC
TRBJ2-5,TRBV27,NA,NA,15,CASSPTNSGWETQYF,TGTGCCAGCAGCCCGACAAATAGCGGCTGGGAGACCCAGTACTTC
TRBJ1-2,TRBV18,NA,NA,13,CASSPSRDYGYTF,TGTGCCAGCTCACCATCTCGAGACTATGGCTACACCTTC
TRBJ2-1,TRBV15,NA,NA,13,CATSRHTYNEQFF,TGTGCCACCAGCAGACACACCTACAATGAGCAGTTCTTC
TRBJ1-1,TRBV7-7,NA,NA,13,CASSPLPGTEAFF,TGTGCCAGCAGCCCCCTCCCGGGCACTGAAGCTTTCTTT
TRBJ2-5,TRBV4-2,NA,TRBD1,16,CASSQDLAGGGETQYF,TGTGCCAGCAGCCAAGATCTCGCAGGGGGCGGAGAGACCCAGTACTTC
TRBJ2-1,TRBV7-7,NA,NA,15,CASSSVPGSYNEQFF,TGTGCCAGCAGCTCTGTGCCGGGAAGCTACAATGAGCAGTTCTTC
TRBJ2-7,TRBV18,NA,TRBD2,13,CASSPGGFSEQYF,TGTGCCAGCTCCCCGGGGGGGTTTTCCGAGCAGTACTTC
TRBJ1-2,TRBV5-4,NA,NA,13,CASSLDRVNGYTF,TGTGCCAGCAGCTTGGACAGGGTAAATGGCTACACCTTC
TRBJ2-1,TRBV27,NA,NA,16,CASSLRLPSSYNEQFF,TGTGCCAGCAGTTTACGTCTACCAAGCTCCTACAATGAGCAGTTCTTC
TRBJ1-4,TRBV9,NA,TRBD1,16,CASSGQAGTVNEKLFF,TGTGCCAGCAGCGGGCAAGCCGGGACAGTTAATGAAAAACTGTTTTTT
TRBJ2-3,TRBV11-2,NA,NA,18,CASSLRQDGWGSTDTQYF,TGTGCCAGCAGCCTGAGGCAAGACGGCTGGGGCAGCACAGATACGCAGTATTTT
TRBJ2-1,TRBV30,once,TRBD2,12,CAWQRTSNEQFF,TGTGCCTGGCAACGGACTAGTAATGAGCAGTTCTTC
TRBJ2-5,TRBV25-1,NA,TRBD1,15,CASSAHRGSEETQYF,TGTGCCAGCAGTGCCCACAGGGGGTCCGAAGAGACCCAGTACTTC
TRBJ2-3,TRBV5-4,NA,NA,15,CASSLAGGFGDTQYF,TGTGCCAGCAGCTTGGCTGGCGGTTTCGGGGATACGCAGTATTTT
TRBJ1-5,TRBV27,NA,NA,16,CASSLSAGASNQPQHF,TGTGCCAGCAGTTTATCAGCGGGGGCGAGCAATCAGCCCCAGCATTTT
TRBJ1-1,TRBV12-5,once,TRBD1,16,CASGLVLSQGVPEAFF,TGTGCTAGTGGTTTGGTACTGTCGCAGGGGGTCCCTGAAGCTTTCTTT
TRBJ1-4,TRBV5-4,NA,NA,15,CASSTQQGSNEKLFF,TGTGCCAGCAGCACGCAGCAGGGATCTAATGAAAAACTGTTTTTT
TRBJ1-5,TRBV7-3,once,TRBD1,15,CASSLTRTGGQPQHF,TGTGCCAGCAGCTTAACGCGGACAGGGGGACAGCCCCAGCATTTT
TRBJ2-3,TRBV11-2,NA,NA,13,CASREGGTDTQYF,TGTGCCAGCAGGGAGGGCGGCACAGATACGCAGTATTTT
TRBJ2-6,TRBV7-3,NA,TRBD1,17,CASSKRDRGFGANVLTF,TGTGCCAGCAGCAAACGGGACAGGGGGTTTGGGGCCAACGTCCTGACTTTC
TRBJ2-7,TRBV30,NA,NA,11,CAWSETYEQYF,TGTGCCTGGTCAGAAACCTACGAGCAGTACTTC